This T cell receptor beta chain was sequenced for a study of T cell repertoires in cytomegalovirus infection. Study-wide background: Indications came from public TCR beta signatures; they pointed to CMV infection and to a matching HLA type. Study-wide findings and caveats: Of the TCR beta families, the public ones yielded a cumulative frequency that identified carriers of CMV plus the relevant HLA.

TCRdb itself ran the reads through MiXCR, one entry per CDR3 protein. The sample yields around 100,000 distinct CDR3 sequences, roughly 41% seen once. In regard to this clonotype: Its antigen is not known.

CDR3 length: 15 amino acids. The trim removed 5 bases at V and 4 bases at J, leaving 12 bases unmatched. CDR1 is GTSNPN, CDR2 SVGIG, per germline (reference sequence). Sequenced material: CD8+ T cells from cultured PBMCs, taken from culture after CMV antigen stimulation. This clonotype was obtained from a human donor in good health (CMV status not recorded). Some clones in this sample may be carry-over from other donors' samples. The V and J genes are TRBV30 and TRBJ2-5, with 8 bases identical to TRBD2. This chain's CDR3 is CAWVDLAGYGETQYF. The CDR3 coding sequence is TGTGCCTGGGTTGACTTAGCGGGATATGGAGAGACCCAGTACTTC.